The source of this T cell receptor (beta chain) is a study of shared clonotypes between healthy human individuals. Overall study findings and caveats: The researchers took only blood, and tissue repertoires probably look different. Across subsets, estimated richness was generally greater for naive than for memory populations.

For this clone: Its antigen is not identified.

CD4+ cells were split into CD45RA+ naive and CD45RA-negative memory subsets. V trimming: 1 base; J trimming: 4 bases; junction bases outside the gene matches: 5. CDR1 and CDR2 (germline): SGHDN, FVKESK. The CDR3 length is 15 residues. Original analysis: Filtering of immunoSEQ junctional sequences could not match full-length read filtering. The method was immunoSEQ multiplex PCR; TCRdb's version includes in-frame clones alone and lacks a portion of them. D and trimming were read from the DNA, whereas the V and J calls and clone size are those reported in that table. Counted here are about 680,000 clones, approximately 73% occurring once; the ten biggest clones make up around 1.8%.

The sample was memory CD4+ T cells sorted from blood. Subset in this sample: CD45RA-negative fraction. The TCR comes from a woman aged 25 to 39 in good health. This chain links TRBV14 with TRBJ1-2; 8 bases are a match to TRBD1. The CDR3 coding sequence is TGTGCCAGCAGCCAAGGGACAGGGCGTGTCTATGGCTACACCTTC. This sequence encodes CASSQGTGRVYGYTF.